Shown below are 19 T cell receptor beta chains from a single sample sequenced in a study of OX40 agonist ivuxolimab in advanced cancers. The method was immunoSEQ multiplex PCR; TCRdb's version includes in-frame clones alone and lacks a portion of them. The sample records 77,000 or so clones, about 92% being singletons. The sequenced sample was CD4+ or CD8+ T cells sorted from blood, obtained in a trial of the OX40 agonist ivuxolimab. The receptors here all came from an adult with an advanced solid tumor such as melanoma, head and neck, liver or kidney cancer.

This sequence joins TRBV6-4 and TRBJ2-1, with 11 positions matching TRBD2. V was pared by 5 bases and J by 4 bases, with 4 bases of the junction left unmatched. Germline V gene lookup returns CDR1 MRHNA and CDR2 SNTAGT. The CDR3 runs 15 residues. The chain's CDR3 is CASSKTSGVYNEQFF. The CDR3 DNA sequence: TGTGCCAGCAGTAAGACTAGCGGGGTATACAATGAGCAGTTCTTC.

The chain combines TRBV6-1 with TRBJ2-7, with D unresolved. This CDR3 has 14 amino acids. Germline V lookup: CDR1 MNHNS, CDR2 SASEGT. With 1 base removed from V and 1 base from J, the gap between germline ends came to 8 bases. CDR3 nucleotides: TGTGCCAGCAGTGAAGTCTCCCAGTCCTACGAGCAGTACTTC. Translation: CASSEVSQSYEQYF.

V and J are TRBV19 and TRBJ1-2; D is perhaps TRBD1 (6 bases). CDR3 length equals 14 residues. Germline V lookup: CDR1 LNHDA, CDR2 SQIVND (reference sequence). Trimming stripped 3 bases from V and 7 bases from J, with 15 bases between. CDR3 bases: TGTGCCAGTAGTATGGGGGGGGCGCGATCTGGCTACACCTTC. Its protein is CASSMGGARSGYTF.

The V call is TRBV30, the J call TRBJ1-5, with D tentatively TRBD1 (5 bases). The CDR3 loop spans 13 amino acids. V gave up 2 bases and J gave up 5 bases, with 10 bases separating them. From germline, CDR1 is GTSNPN and CDR2 SVGIG (reference sequence). CDR3 in amino acids: CAWSIRDDQPQHF. CDR3 sequence (DNA): TGTGCCTGGAGTATCCGGGACGATCAGCCCCAGCATTTT. The whole variable domain, filled in from reference TRBV30 and TRBJ1-5, reads SQTIHQWPATLVQPVGSPLSLECTVEGTSNPNLYWYRQAAGRGLQLLFYSVGIGQISSEVPQNLSASRPQDRQFILSSKKLLLSDSGFYLCAWSIRDDQPQHFGDGTRLSIL.

The genes are TRBV4-2 and TRBJ1-3; D is ambiguous. The CDR3 contains 16 residues. Germline values: CDR1 LGHNA, CDR2 YNFKEQ. Trimming pared 4 bases from V and 0 bases from J, leaving 13 bases between. This chain's CDR3 is CASSPNAPPSGNTIYF. The CDR3 DNA sequence: TGTGCCAGCAGCCCCAACGCGCCCCCCTCTGGAAACACCATATATTTT.

The chain carries TRBV2 and TRBJ1-4; D is possibly TRBD1 (6 bases). CDR1 is SNHLY, CDR2 FYNNEI, per germline. V was shortened by 2 bases and J by 8 bases, with 12 bases between the two germline ends. CDR3 size: 14 residues. The CDR3 loop is CASSEWGAREKLFF. The CDR3 nucleotides are TGTGCCAGCAGTGAATGGGGGGCGCGGGAAAAACTGTTTTTT. Full variable domain (missing parts from reference TRBV2 and TRBJ1-4): EPEVTQTPSHQVTQMGQEVILRCVPISNHLYFYWYRQILGQKVEFLVSFYNNEISEKSEIFDDQFSVERPDGSNFTLKIRSTKLEDSAMYFCASSEWGAREKLFFGSGTQLSVL.

The J gene is TRBJ2-7, the V gene TRBV7-9; D gene unclear. The V gene lost 5 bases and the J gene lost 6 bases, with 17 bases spanning the gap. CDR1 is SEHNR, CDR2 FQNEAQ, per germline (reference sequence). This CDR3 comprises 14 residues. The CDR3 sequence: CASSPQRRTGEQYF. The DNA for the CDR3 is TGTGCCAGCAGCCCCCAACGAAGGACGGGCGAGCAGTACTTC.

This chain connects TRBV6-1 to TRBJ1-2; 8 bases match TRBD1. Per the germline V gene, CDR1 is MNHNS and CDR2 is SASEGT. CDR3 length equals 14 residues. The V and J ends lost 4 bases and 8 bases, in that order; junction bases with no gene match: 9. The chain's CDR3 is CASSGPQGAKGYTF. The DNA of the CDR3 is TGTGCCAGCAGTGGCCCGCAGGGGGCCAAGGGCTACACCTTC.

The chain links TRBV18 to TRBJ2-7; D might be TRBD2 (6 bases). Germline V lookup: CDR1 KGHSH, CDR2 LQKENI. Trimming removed 6 bases at V and 6 bases at J, with 12 bases between. The CDR3 totals 12 residues. The CDR3 loop is CASSPGDAEQYF. CDR3 nucleotides: TGTGCCAGCTCGCCGGGGGATGCCGAGCAGTACTTC.

V gene TRBV18 combines with J gene TRBJ1-3; 10 bases match TRBD1. The CDR3 is made up of 19 amino acids. V shed 4 bases and J 0 bases; nucleotides not matched to a gene: 12. Per germline, CDR1 KGHSH and CDR2 LQKENI. The CDR3 region has the DNA TGTGCCAGCTCACAGAGACAGGGGGCCCTTTTGAGCTCTGGAAACACCATATATTTT. Translated, it gives CASSQRQGALLSSGNTIYF.

The chain couples TRBV19 to TRBJ2-7, with D unresolved. Germline V gene sequence: CDR1 LNHDA, CDR2 SQIVND (reference sequence). V was cut by 11 bases and J by 4 bases, with 18 bases left in between. The CDR3 loop spans 13 amino acids. DNA for the CDR3: TGTGCCCAAAAGGGAACGTTTGATTACGAGCAGTACTTC. Encoded protein: CAQKGTFDYEQYF.

This rearrangement joins TRBV5-5 to TRBJ2-7; TRBD2 aligns across 7 bases. CDR3 length: 15 amino acids. The V gene's germline CDR1 is SGHKS and CDR2 YYEKEE (reference sequence). The V and J ends lost 0 bases and 4 bases, in that order; junction bases with no gene match: 7. The DNA for the CDR3 is TGTGCCAGCAGCTTGGGTCTAGCGGAAGGTTACGAGCAGTACTTC. Translating gives CASSLGLAEGYEQYF.

The chain combines TRBV4-2 with TRBJ1-1; TRBD1 aligns across 8 bases. The J segment lost 4 bases and the V segment lost 4 bases, leaving 11 bases of the junction unmatched. CDR3 length equals 16 residues. Germline V lookup: CDR1 LGHNA, CDR2 YNFKEQ. In nucleotides, the CDR3 is TGTGCCAGCAGCCCCGGAAACCAGGGGGCGCGCACTGAAGCTTTCTTT. Its translation is CASSPGNQGARTEAFF.

This clone was observed a single time. This chain links TRBV9 with TRBJ1-1; TRBD1 might be the D (6 bases). Germline V CDR1 and CDR2: SGDLS, YYNGEE. This CDR3 is 15 amino acids long. V lost 3 bases and J lost 1, with 13 bases in between. CDR3 bases: TGTGCCAGCAGCGCCTTGGACAGCCCGAACACTGAAGCTTTCTTT. Its protein is CASSALDSPNTEAFF.

The V gene is TRBV5-4, the J gene TRBJ2-1; D unresolved. Trimming cost V 1 base and J 12 bases, with 20 bases left between them. This CDR3 region has 15 residues. Germline V CDR1 and CDR2: SGHNT, YYREEE (reference sequence). CDR3 in amino acids: CASSLSPTNEILQFF. The DNA for the CDR3 is TGTGCCAGCAGCTTGTCCCCCACAAATGAGATACTGCAGTTCTTC.

This chain links TRBV30 with TRBJ2-1; TRBD1 is a possible D gene (6 bases). CDR1 is GTSNPN, CDR2 SVGIG, per germline (reference sequence). This CDR3 region has 13 residues. V gave up 3 bases and J gave up 8 bases, with 14 bases separating them. The CDR3 here is CAWSPTGYDEQFF. The CDR3 bases are TGTGCCTGGAGCCCTACAGGGTATGATGAGCAGTTCTTC.

The V gene is TRBV5-1, the J gene TRBJ2-3; D unclear. CDR3 length: 15 residues. CDR1 is SGHRS, CDR2 YFSETQ, per germline. With 0 bases removed from V and 0 bases from J, the gap between germline ends came to 8 bases. The CDR3 here is CASSLEPFSTDTQYF. The CDR3 DNA sequence: TGCGCCAGCAGCTTGGAGCCTTTTAGCACAGATACGCAGTATTTT.

This sequence joins TRBV28 and TRBJ1-3; no clear D. Trimming removed 2 bases at V and 2 bases at J, with 7 bases between. Per germline, CDR1 MDHEN and CDR2 SYDVKM. This CDR3 has 14 residues. This CDR3 reads CASSLRQAGNTIYF. The CDR3 DNA sequence: TGTGCCAGCAGTTTACGGCAGGCTGGAAACACCATATATTTT.

The gene calls are TRBV7-9 and TRBJ2-2, with D possibly matching TRBD2 (5 bases). V was trimmed by 5 bases and J by 3 bases, leaving 16 bases between them. This CDR3 is built from 16 residues. CDR1 is SEHNR and CDR2 is FQNEAQ in the germline V gene (reference sequence). The DNA of the CDR3 is TGTGCCAGCAGCCCCCAAATGGGAGTATACACCGGGGAGCTGTTTTTT. This sequence encodes CASSPQMGVYTGELFF.